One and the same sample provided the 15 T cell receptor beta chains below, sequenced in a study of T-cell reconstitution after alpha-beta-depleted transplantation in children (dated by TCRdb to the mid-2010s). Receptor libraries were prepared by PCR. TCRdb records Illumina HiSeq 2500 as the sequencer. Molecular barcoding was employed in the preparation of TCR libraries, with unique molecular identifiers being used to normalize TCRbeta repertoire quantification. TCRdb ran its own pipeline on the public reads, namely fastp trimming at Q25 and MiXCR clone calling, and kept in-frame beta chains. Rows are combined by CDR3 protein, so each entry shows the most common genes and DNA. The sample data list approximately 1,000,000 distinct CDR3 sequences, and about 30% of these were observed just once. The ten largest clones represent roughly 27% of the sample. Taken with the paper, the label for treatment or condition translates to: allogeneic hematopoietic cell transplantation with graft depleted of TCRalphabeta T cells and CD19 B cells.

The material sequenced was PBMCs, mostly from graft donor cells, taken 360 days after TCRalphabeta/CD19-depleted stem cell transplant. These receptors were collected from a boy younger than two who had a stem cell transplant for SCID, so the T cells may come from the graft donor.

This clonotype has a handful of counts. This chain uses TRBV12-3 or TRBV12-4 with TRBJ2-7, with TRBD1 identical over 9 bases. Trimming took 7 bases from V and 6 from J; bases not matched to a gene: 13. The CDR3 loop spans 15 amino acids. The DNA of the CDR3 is TGTGCCAGCACCCCTGGGACAGGGCTTACGTCCGAGCAGTACTTC. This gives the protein CASTPGTGLTSEQYF.

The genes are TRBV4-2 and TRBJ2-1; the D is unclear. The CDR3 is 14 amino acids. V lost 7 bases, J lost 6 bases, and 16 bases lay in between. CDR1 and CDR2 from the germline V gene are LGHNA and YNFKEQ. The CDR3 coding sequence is TGTGCCAGCACTGACGGCCCACTAAGCAATGAGCAGTTCTTC. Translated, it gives CASTDGPLSNEQFF.

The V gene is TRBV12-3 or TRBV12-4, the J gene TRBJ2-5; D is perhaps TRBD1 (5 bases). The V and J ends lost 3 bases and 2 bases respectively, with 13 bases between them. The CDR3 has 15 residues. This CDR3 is CASSFRRQTQETQYF. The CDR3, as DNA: TGTGCCAGCAGTTTTCGGAGACAGACTCAAGAGACCCAGTACTTC.

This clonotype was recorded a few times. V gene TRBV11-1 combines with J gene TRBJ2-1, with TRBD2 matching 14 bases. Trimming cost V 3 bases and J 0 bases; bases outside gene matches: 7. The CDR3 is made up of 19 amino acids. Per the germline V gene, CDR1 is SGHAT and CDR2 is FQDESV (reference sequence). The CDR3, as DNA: TGTGCCAGCAGCTTTATCTGGACTAGCGGGGGGAGCTCCTACAATGAGCAGTTCTTC. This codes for CASSFIWTSGGSSYNEQFF.

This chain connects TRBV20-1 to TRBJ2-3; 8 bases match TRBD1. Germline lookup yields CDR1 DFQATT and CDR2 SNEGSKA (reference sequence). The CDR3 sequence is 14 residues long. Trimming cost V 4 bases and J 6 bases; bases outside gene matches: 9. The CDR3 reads CSAIQQGVRDTQYF. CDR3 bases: TGCAGTGCTATCCAACAGGGGGTAAGGGATACGCAGTATTTT.

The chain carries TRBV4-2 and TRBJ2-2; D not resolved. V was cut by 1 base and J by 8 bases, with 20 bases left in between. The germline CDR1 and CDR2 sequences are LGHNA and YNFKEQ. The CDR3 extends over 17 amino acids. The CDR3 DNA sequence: TGTGCCAGCAGCCAAGGCAGCCGGGTGGATCCAAGGGGGGAGCTGTTTTTT. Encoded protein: CASSQGSRVDPRGELFF.

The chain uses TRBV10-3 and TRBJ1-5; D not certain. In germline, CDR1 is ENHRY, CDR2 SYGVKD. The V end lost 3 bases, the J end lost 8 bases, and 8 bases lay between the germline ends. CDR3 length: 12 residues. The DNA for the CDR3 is TGTGCCATCAGTGATCAGGCCAAGCCCCAGCATTTT. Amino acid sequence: CAISDQAKPQHF.

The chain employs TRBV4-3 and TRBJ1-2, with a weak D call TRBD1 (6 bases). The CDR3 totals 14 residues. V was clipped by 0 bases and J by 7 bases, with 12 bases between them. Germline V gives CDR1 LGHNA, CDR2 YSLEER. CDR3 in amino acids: CASSQERGPGGYTF. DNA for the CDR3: TGCGCCAGCAGCCAAGAACGGGGGCCTGGTGGCTACACCTTC.

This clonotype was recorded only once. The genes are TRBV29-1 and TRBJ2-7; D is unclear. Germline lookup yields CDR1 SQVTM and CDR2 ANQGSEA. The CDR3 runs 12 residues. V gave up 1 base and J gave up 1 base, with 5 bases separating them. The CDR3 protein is CSVEGASYEQYF. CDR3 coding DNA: TGCAGCGTTGAAGGGGCATCCTACGAGCAGTACTTC.

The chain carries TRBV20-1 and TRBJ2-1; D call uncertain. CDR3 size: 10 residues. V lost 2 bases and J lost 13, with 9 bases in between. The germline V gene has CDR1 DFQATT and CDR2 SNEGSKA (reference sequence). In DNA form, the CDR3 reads TGCAGTGCTAGACAAAAGGAACAGTTCTTC. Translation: CSARQKEQFF.

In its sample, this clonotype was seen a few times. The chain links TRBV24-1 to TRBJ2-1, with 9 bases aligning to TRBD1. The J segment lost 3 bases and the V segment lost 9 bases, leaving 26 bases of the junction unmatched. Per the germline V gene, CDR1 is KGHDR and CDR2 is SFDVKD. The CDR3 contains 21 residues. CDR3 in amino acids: CATAAGLRRGRQGEGYNEQFF. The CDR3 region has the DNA TGTGCCACCGCAGCGGGATTGAGGCGTGGGCGACAGGGGGAAGGCTACAATGAGCAGTTCTTC.

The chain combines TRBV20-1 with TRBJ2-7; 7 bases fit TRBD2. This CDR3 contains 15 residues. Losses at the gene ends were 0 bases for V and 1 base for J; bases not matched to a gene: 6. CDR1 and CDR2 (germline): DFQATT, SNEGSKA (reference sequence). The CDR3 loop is CSARDRRGVSYEQYF. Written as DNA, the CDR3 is TGCAGTGCTAGAGATCGACGGGGGGTTTCCTACGAGCAGTACTTC.

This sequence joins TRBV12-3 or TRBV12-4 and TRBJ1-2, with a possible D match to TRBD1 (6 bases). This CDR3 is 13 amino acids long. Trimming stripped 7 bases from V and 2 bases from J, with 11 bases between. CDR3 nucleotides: TGTGCCAGCAACAGAAGGGGGAACTATGGCTACACCTTC. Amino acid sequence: CASNRRGNYGYTF.

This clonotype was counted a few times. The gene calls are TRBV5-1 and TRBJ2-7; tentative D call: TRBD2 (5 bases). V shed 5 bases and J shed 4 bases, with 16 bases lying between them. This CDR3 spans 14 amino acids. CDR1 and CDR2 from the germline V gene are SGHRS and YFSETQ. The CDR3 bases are TGCGCCAGCAGACAAAACCATGAGGGTTACGAGCAGTACTTC. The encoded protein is CASRQNHEGYEQYF.

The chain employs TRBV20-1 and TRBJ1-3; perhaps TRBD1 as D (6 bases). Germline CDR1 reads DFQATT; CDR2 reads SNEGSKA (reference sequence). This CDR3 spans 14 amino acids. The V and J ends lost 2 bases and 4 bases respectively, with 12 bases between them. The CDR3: CSARTGNKGNTIYF. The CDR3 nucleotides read TGCAGTGCTAGAACAGGGAATAAAGGAAACACCATATATTTT.